This is a list of T cell receptor beta chains from one sample in a study of T-cell memory formation after mild COVID-19. TCRdb reprocessed the 5' RACE reads with MiXCR, giving one entry per CDR3 protein. The sample has roughly 600,000 distinct CDR3 sequences, roughly 18% seen once. The specimen sequenced was PBMCs or a T cell subset sorted from them (not recorded which). The receptors come from an adult woman who had mild COVID-19 (a few samples of this study predate the infection). Cell type and time point are not known. Each CDR3 is given with its conserved first and last residue. The D gene is left open where the match is weak. The size entry is marked missing in some rows and otherwise reads once, few, many or a size class.

j_call: TRBJ1-6
d_call: NA
clone_size: NA
v_call: TRBV2
cdr3_aa: CASRRQGIFDNSPLHF
cdr3_nt: TGTGCCAGCAGGAGGCAGGGGATTTTTGATAATTCACCCCTCCACTTT

j_call: TRBJ2-7
d_call: NA
clone_size: few
v_call: TRBV7-8
cdr3_aa: CASRPEQFGEQYF
cdr3_nt: TGTGCCAGCAGACCCGAGCAATTCGGCGAGCAGTACTTC

j_call: TRBJ2-7
d_call: NA
clone_size: few
v_call: TRBV29-1
cdr3_aa: CSVSGSSYEQYF
cdr3_nt: TGCAGCGTTTCAGGGTCCAGCTACGAGCAGTACTTC

j_call: TRBJ2-2
d_call: NA
clone_size: NA
v_call: TRBV6-5
cdr3_aa: CASSYSVSSLLNTGELFF
cdr3_nt: TGTGCCAGCAGTTACTCGGTGTCCAGTTTGCTGAACACCGGGGAGCTGTTTTTT

j_call: TRBJ1-1
d_call: NA
clone_size: few
v_call: TRBV9
cdr3_aa: CASSVEPHRNTEAFF
cdr3_nt: TGTGCCAGCAGCGTAGAACCTCATCGGAACACTGAAGCTTTCTTT

j_call: TRBJ2-7
d_call: NA
clone_size: few
v_call: TRBV20-1
cdr3_aa: CSARVGQGWTYEQYF
cdr3_nt: TGCAGTGCTAGAGTCGGACAAGGGTGGACCTACGAGCAGTACTTC

j_call: TRBJ2-1
d_call: TRBD2
clone_size: many
v_call: TRBV20-1
cdr3_aa: CSARDQAGLATNEQFF
cdr3_nt: TGCAGTGCTAGGGATCAAGCGGGACTAGCAACCAATGAGCAGTTCTTC

j_call: TRBJ1-2
d_call: NA
clone_size: few
v_call: TRBV3-1
cdr3_aa: CASSQGISGGYTF
cdr3_nt: TGTGCCAGCAGCCAAGGCATATCAGGGGGCTACACCTTC

j_call: TRBJ2-7
d_call: NA
clone_size: few
v_call: TRBV5-1
cdr3_aa: CASSLPQDYEQYF
cdr3_nt: TGCGCCAGCAGCTTGCCACAGGACTACGAGCAGTACTTC

j_call: TRBJ1-2
d_call: NA
clone_size: few
v_call: TRBV12-3/TRBV12-4
cdr3_aa: CASQPNRGGYTF
cdr3_nt: TGTGCCAGCCAACCCAACCGTGGGGGCTACACCTTC

j_call: TRBJ2-7
d_call: NA
clone_size: NA
v_call: TRBV29-1
cdr3_aa: CSVEDRGRESYEQYF
cdr3_nt: TGCAGCGTTGAAGATCGGGGACGGGAATCCTACGAGCAGTACTTC

j_call: TRBJ2-3
d_call: NA
clone_size: few
v_call: TRBV6-2/TRBV6-3
cdr3_aa: CASSYEVGVTDTQYF
cdr3_nt: TGTGCCAGCAGTTACGAGGTGGGAGTGACAGATACGCAGTATTTT

j_call: TRBJ2-2
d_call: NA
clone_size: few
v_call: TRBV2
cdr3_aa: CASRPTTGELFF
cdr3_nt: TGTGCCAGCCGACCCACCACCGGGGAGCTGTTTTTT

j_call: TRBJ2-1
d_call: NA
clone_size: NA
v_call: TRBV7-9
cdr3_aa: CASSSAVTYNEQFF
cdr3_nt: TGTGCCAGCAGCTCTGCGGTGACCTACAATGAGCAGTTCTTC

j_call: TRBJ2-1
d_call: TRBD1
clone_size: many
v_call: TRBV3-1
cdr3_aa: CASSHSDRGLHNEQFF
cdr3_nt: TGTGCCAGCAGCCATTCTGACAGGGGGCTACACAATGAGCAGTTCTTC

j_call: TRBJ2-5
d_call: NA
clone_size: many
v_call: TRBV3-1
cdr3_aa: CASSQVTPRQGGGETQYF
cdr3_nt: TGTGCCAGCAGCCAAGTAACTCCCCGGCAGGGGGGAGGAGAGACCCAGTACTTC

j_call: TRBJ2-3
d_call: TRBD2
clone_size: few
v_call: TRBV29-1
cdr3_aa: CSVTGGGTDTQYF
cdr3_nt: TGCAGCGTTACGGGAGGGGGCACAGATACGCAGTATTTT

j_call: TRBJ2-7
d_call: NA
clone_size: few
v_call: TRBV7-6
cdr3_aa: CASSLNFRVGEQYF
cdr3_nt: TGTGCCAGCAGCTTAAATTTTAGGGTTGGCGAGCAGTACTTC

j_call: TRBJ2-5
d_call: NA
clone_size: NA
v_call: TRBV7-8
cdr3_aa: CASSAHRRFDETQYF
cdr3_nt: TGTGCCAGCAGCGCTCATCGGCGGTTTGACGAGACCCAGTACTTC

j_call: TRBJ1-2
d_call: NA
clone_size: NA
v_call: TRBV12-3/TRBV12-4
cdr3_aa: CASSWDLNYGYTF
cdr3_nt: TGTGCCAGCAGTTGGGATCTAAACTATGGCTACACCTTC

j_call: TRBJ1-2
d_call: NA
clone_size: NA
v_call: TRBV6-5
cdr3_aa: CASSYSPSDGYTF
cdr3_nt: TGTGCCAGCAGTTACTCCCCGTCGGATGGCTACACCTTC

j_call: TRBJ1-1
d_call: NA
clone_size: few
v_call: TRBV24-1
cdr3_aa: CATSDAKRRAFF
cdr3_nt: TGTGCCACCAGTGATGCCAAAAGACGAGCTTTCTTT

j_call: TRBJ1-6
d_call: NA
clone_size: NA
v_call: TRBV12-3/TRBV12-4
cdr3_aa: CASSPVLGLAPLHF
cdr3_nt: TGTGCCAGCAGCCCGGTTTTGGGGCTTGCGCCCCTCCACTTT

j_call: TRBJ1-4
d_call: NA
clone_size: NA
v_call: TRBV4-1
cdr3_aa: CASSRAGIVRANEKLFF
cdr3_nt: TGCGCCAGCAGCCGGGCAGGGATTGTTCGGGCTAATGAAAAACTGTTTTTT

j_call: TRBJ2-5
d_call: TRBD1
clone_size: NA
v_call: TRBV24-1
cdr3_aa: CATSEGTEETQYF
cdr3_nt: TGTGCCACCAGTGAGGGGACAGAAGAGACCCAGTACTTC

j_call: TRBJ2-3
d_call: NA
clone_size: NA
v_call: TRBV5-1
cdr3_aa: CASSPGPSRGTDTQYF
cdr3_nt: TGCGCCAGCAGCCCTGGACCCTCGCGGGGCACAGATACGCAGTATTTT

j_call: TRBJ2-2
d_call: NA
clone_size: many
v_call: TRBV7-9
cdr3_aa: CASSHLGTGELFF
cdr3_nt: TGTGCCAGCAGTCACCTAGGGACAGGGGAGCTGTTTTTT

j_call: TRBJ2-7
d_call: NA
clone_size: few
v_call: TRBV5-1
cdr3_aa: CASSLLDSRGEQYF
cdr3_nt: TGCGCCAGCAGCTTACTCGACTCCCGAGGCGAGCAGTACTTC

j_call: TRBJ2-7
d_call: TRBD2
clone_size: few
v_call: TRBV9
cdr3_aa: CASSLTSGVFEQYF
cdr3_nt: TGTGCCAGCAGCTTGACTAGCGGTGTGTTCGAGCAGTACTTC

j_call: TRBJ2-7
d_call: NA
clone_size: few
v_call: TRBV6-5
cdr3_aa: CASSQSGTYEQYF
cdr3_nt: TGTGCCAGCAGTCAATCCGGGACCTACGAGCAGTACTTC

j_call: TRBJ2-7
d_call: TRBD1
clone_size: NA
v_call: TRBV6-5
cdr3_aa: CASRPDRGRDLSYEQYF
cdr3_nt: TGTGCCAGCAGACCGGACAGGGGGCGAGACCTCTCCTACGAGCAGTACTTC

j_call: TRBJ1-6
d_call: NA
clone_size: NA
v_call: TRBV28
cdr3_aa: CASSSGDNSPLHF
cdr3_nt: TGTGCCAGCAGTTCAGGGGATAATTCACCCCTCCACTTT

j_call: TRBJ2-1
d_call: TRBD2
clone_size: few
v_call: TRBV11-2
cdr3_aa: CASSLPLITGGVNNEQFF
cdr3_nt: TGTGCCAGCAGCTTACCCCTGATCACGGGGGGAGTTAACAATGAGCAGTTCTTC

j_call: TRBJ2-3
d_call: TRBD2
clone_size: few
v_call: TRBV15
cdr3_aa: CATSRDPLVLAGTDTQYF
cdr3_nt: TGTGCCACCAGCAGAGATCCCCTGGTTTTAGCGGGAACAGATACGCAGTATTTT

j_call: TRBJ1-2
d_call: TRBD1
clone_size: NA
v_call: TRBV24-1
cdr3_aa: CATSEAQGARAGYTF
cdr3_nt: TGTGCCACCAGTGAAGCCCAGGGGGCCAGGGCTGGCTACACCTTC

j_call: TRBJ1-5
d_call: NA
clone_size: NA
v_call: TRBV12-3/TRBV12-4
cdr3_aa: CASSSRDGNQPQHF
cdr3_nt: TGTGCCAGCAGCTCCCGGGACGGCAATCAGCCCCAGCATTTT

j_call: TRBJ1-1
d_call: NA
clone_size: few
v_call: TRBV11-2
cdr3_aa: CASSSLDGAENTEAFF
cdr3_nt: TGTGCCAGCAGTAGCTTAGACGGGGCGGAGAACACTGAAGCTTTCTTT

j_call: TRBJ2-5
d_call: TRBD1
clone_size: few
v_call: TRBV11-2
cdr3_aa: CASSSTGGTVGETQYF
cdr3_nt: TGTGCCAGCAGCTCAACCGGTGGGACAGTCGGCGAGACCCAGTACTTC

j_call: TRBJ2-7
d_call: NA
clone_size: NA
v_call: TRBV7-6
cdr3_aa: CASSLAPDAWEQYF
cdr3_nt: TGTGCCAGCAGCTTAGCGCCGGACGCCTGGGAGCAGTACTTC

j_call: TRBJ2-7
d_call: TRBD1
clone_size: few
v_call: TRBV4-1
cdr3_aa: CASSQANGGTGGQNEQYF
cdr3_nt: TGCGCCAGCAGCCAAGCAAATGGTGGGACAGGGGGTCAAAACGAGCAGTACTTC